The 20 T cell receptor beta chains in this list originate from one sample, sequenced in a study of CD8+ T cells in alopecia areata. Treatment here: oral pan-JAK inhibitor, 5-10 mg twice daily. Following RNA extraction, reverse transcription yielded cDNA that acted as the sequencing template. TCRdb's copy holds only in-frame clones and misses some; the assay was immunoSEQ multiplex PCR. In the table there are 180,000 or so clones, approximately 50% of which are singletons. The sample was CD8+ T cells sorted from blood, taken at approximately week 51, from a patient treated with tofacitinib. These TCRs come from a human donor with alopecia areata.

The V call is TRBV29-1, the J call TRBJ1-2; a weak D match, TRBD1 (6 bases). Germline values: CDR1 SQVTM, CDR2 ANQGSEA. CDR3 size: 13 residues. V was shortened by 6 bases and J by 4 bases, with 15 bases between the two germline ends. In nucleotides, the CDR3 is TGCAGCGTGGGGGACATATATCTCTATGGCTACACCTTC. As protein: CSVGDIYLYGYTF.

This clone was found a few times. The chain has TRBV11-2 and TRBJ1-2; the D gene is possibly TRBD1 (5 bases). CDR1 is SGHAT and CDR2 is FQNNGV in the germline V gene. The CDR3 has 14 residues. Trimming shortened V by 4 bases and J by 2 bases, and 11 bases separated the two germline ends. The CDR3 DNA reads TGTGCCAGCAGCTACCAAACAGGAAACTATGGCTACACCTTC. This translates into CASSYQTGNYGYTF.

This rearrangement joins TRBV13 to TRBJ1-1; tentatively, D is TRBD1 (5 bases). Trimming pared 4 bases from V and 3 bases from J, leaving 15 bases between. Per germline, CDR1 PRHDT and CDR2 FYEKMQ (reference sequence). CDR3 length: 15 residues. The CDR3 bases are TGTGCCAGCAGCTCCACTGGTGAAGGGGACACTGAAGCTTTCTTT. It translates to CASSSTGEGDTEAFF.

The chain carries TRBV10-3 and TRBJ2-5; 8 nucleotides match TRBD2. The J call is in doubt because the DNA end fits TRBJ2-7 better. This CDR3 region has 13 residues. From germline, CDR1 is ENHRY and CDR2 SYGVKD. CDR3 bases: TGTGCCATCAGTGAGGGGACTAGCTACGAGCAGTACTTC. This encodes CAISEGTSYEQYF.

The rearrangement links TRBV9 to TRBJ1-2; unclear D gene. This CDR3 has 18 amino acids. CDR1 and CDR2 (germline): SGDLS, YYNGEE. Trimming stripped 3 bases from V and 2 bases from J, with 23 bases between. For the CDR3, the DNA is TGTGCCAGCAGCGGGGCCGAGGATGCCGCCAGGCTAAACTATGGCTACACCTTC. Translating it yields CASSGAEDAARLNYGYTF.

The chain uses TRBV19 and TRBJ1-2; no firm D call. This CDR3 is 12 amino acids long. Germline V CDR1 and CDR2: LNHDA, SQIVND (reference sequence). Trimming pared 10 bases from V and 3 bases from J, leaving 12 bases between. CDR3 in DNA: TGTGCCATCAGCAGTGAATACTATGGCTACACCTTC. This codes for CAISSEYYGYTF. The variable domain in full, with the rest retrieved from reference TRBV19 and TRBJ1-2, is DGGITQSPKYLFRKEGQNVTLSCEQNLNHDAMYWYRQDPGQGLRLIYYSQIVNDFQKGDIAEGYSVSREKKESFPLTVTSAQKNPTAFYLCAISSEYYGYTFGSGTRLTVV.

J is TRBJ2-2 and V is TRBV5-6, with D hard to call. The CDR3 runs to 13 residues. Trimming removed 2 bases at V and 7 bases at J, with 9 bases between. The germline V gene has CDR1 SGHDT and CDR2 YYEEEE. DNA for the CDR3: TGTGCCAGCAGCTTTGCTTCGGGCGGGGAGCTGTTTTTT. This encodes CASSFASGGELFF.

The chain combines TRBV29-1 with TRBJ1-1; D ambiguous. The CDR3 contains 12 residues. Germline V gene sequence: CDR1 SQVTM, CDR2 ANQGSEA. Trimming removed 3 bases at V and 6 bases at J, with 11 bases between. The CDR3 here is CSVDLLAAEAFF. For the CDR3, the DNA is TGCAGCGTTGATTTGCTCGCGGCTGAAGCTTTCTTT. The complete variable domain, with remaining parts taken from reference TRBV29-1 and TRBJ1-1, reads SAVISQKPSRDICQRGTSLTIQCQVDSQVTMMFWYRQQPGQSLTLIATANQGSEATYESGFVIDKFPISRPNLTFSTLTVSNMSPEDSSIYLCSVDLLAAEAFFGQGTRLTVV.

This clone was counted only a few times. The J gene is TRBJ2-1, the V gene TRBV29-1; TRBD2 matches 9 bases. V lost 0 bases to trimming and J lost 7 bases; unmatched junction nucleotides: 7. There are 15 residues in the CDR3. The germline V gene encodes CDR1 SQVTM and CDR2 ANQGSEA. The DNA for the CDR3 is TGCAGCGTTGAAGAGGTAGCGGGGGCGGGTAATGAGCAGTTCTTC. Its protein product is CSVEEVAGAGNEQFF.

This clone was seen a single time. J is TRBJ1-4 and V is TRBV7-6; D is possibly TRBD1 (5 bases). Trimming shortened V by 5 bases and J by 2 bases, and 6 bases separated the two germline ends. Germline V CDR1 and CDR2: SGHVS, FNYEAQ. CDR3 size: 13 residues. CDR3 protein: CASSPGTNEKLFF. CDR3 nucleotide sequence: TGTGCCAGCAGCCCAGGGACTAATGAAAAACTGTTTTTT.

The genes are TRBV27 and TRBJ1-2; D is possibly TRBD1 (6 bases). CDR3 length equals 12 residues. The V and J ends lost 5 bases and 2 bases respectively, with 6 bases between them. Germline CDR1 MNHEY, CDR2 SMNVEV (reference sequence). The CDR3: CASSQGNYGYTF. CDR3 bases: TGTGCCAGCAGTCAGGGGAACTATGGCTACACCTTC.

This clone was observed a few times. Other DNA sequences in the sample encode the same CDR3. V usage is TRBV9 and J usage is TRBJ2-2; the D is unclear. Trimming shortened V by 1 base and J by 1 base, and 5 bases separated the two germline ends. CDR1 SGDLS and CDR2 YYNGEE come from the germline V gene. This CDR3 contains 14 residues. As DNA, the CDR3 is TGTGCCAGCAGCGTATCAGGGAACACCGGGGAGCTGTTTTTT. It translates to CASSVSGNTGELFF.

V gene TRBV5-1 combines with J gene TRBJ1-5; 7 nucleotides line up with TRBD1. The CDR3 loop spans 17 amino acids. V lost 0 bases to trimming and J lost 3 bases; unmatched junction nucleotides: 9. Germline V lookup: CDR1 SGHRS, CDR2 YFSETQ. The CDR3 is CASSLAIGTEINQPQHF. CDR3 nucleotides: TGCGCCAGCAGCTTGGCCATTGGGACAGAGATCAATCAGCCCCAGCATTTT.

The V call is TRBV15, the J call TRBJ1-5; D not certain. Trimming left V 1 base short and J 5 bases short, with 9 bases between. CDR1 and CDR2 from the germline V gene are LNHNV and YYDKDF (reference sequence). The CDR3 consists of 14 residues. The chain's CDR3 is CATSRVSGDQPQHF. The CDR3 DNA is TGTGCCACCAGCAGAGTCAGCGGGGATCAGCCCCAGCATTTT.

The rearrangement links TRBV10-3 to TRBJ2-3; the D gene is possibly TRBD2 (6 bases). Germline V gives CDR1 ENHRY, CDR2 SYGVKD. V dropped 7 bases and J dropped 8 bases, with 13 bases sitting between them. CDR3 size: 12 residues. CDR3 amino acids: CAIMGSGVTQYF. CDR3 DNA sequence: TGTGCCATCATGGGTTCGGGGGTTACGCAGTATTTT.

This clone was seen more than once but under ten times. The identical CDR3 is also encoded by other nucleotide sequences in the sample. This chain links TRBV27 with TRBJ2-7; 11 bases map to TRBD1. The CDR3 has 15 residues. V lost 4 bases, J lost 4 bases, and 6 bases stayed unmatched. Per germline, CDR1 MNHEY and CDR2 SMNVEV (reference sequence). CDR3 nucleotide sequence: TGTGCCAGCAGTTCCCGGGACAGGGGGTCTTACGAGCAGTACTTC. Its protein product is CASSSRDRGSYEQYF.

This clone was observed a handful of times. V usage is TRBV30 and J usage is TRBJ2-5, with D uncertain. CDR3 length: 11 amino acids. The germline V and J ends were trimmed by 5 bases and 2 bases, with 6 bases remaining between them. Germline V gives CDR1 GTSNPN, CDR2 SVGIG (reference sequence). The DNA for the CDR3 is TGTGCCTGGGACCGTCAAGAGACCCAGTACTTC. Its translation is CAWDRQETQYF.

The V and J genes are TRBV9 and TRBJ2-5; TRBD2 agrees at 8 bases. CDR1 and CDR2 from the germline V gene are SGDLS and YYNGEE. The J segment lost 5 bases and the V segment lost 4 bases, leaving 10 bases of the junction unmatched. This CDR3 region has 15 residues. CDR3 nucleotides: TGTGCCAGCAGCCCCTATTCGGGGGGGCAGGAGACCCAGTACTTC. Protein sequence: CASSPYSGGQETQYF. Full variable domain (remainder filled in from reference TRBV9 and TRBJ2-5): DSGVTQTPKHLITATGQRVTLRCSPRSGDLSVYWYQQSLDQGLQFLIQYYNGEERAKGNILERFSAQQFPDLHSELNLSSLELGDSALYFCASSPYSGGQETQYFGPGTRLLVL.

The J gene is TRBJ2-3, the V gene TRBV5-6; no reliable D call. Trimming removed 1 base from V and 2 bases from J, with 14 bases in between. The germline gives CDR1 SGHDT, CDR2 YYEEEE. The CDR3 runs 16 residues. CDR3 in amino acids: CASSLSGSWITDTQYF. The CDR3 coding sequence is TGTGCCAGCAGCTTGTCCGGAAGTTGGATCACAGATACGCAGTATTTT.

This chain connects TRBV23-1 to TRBJ1-1; D is unclear. TRBV23-1 is flagged as an ORF with uncertain function. The CDR3 totals 14 residues. V lost 4 bases and J lost 1, with 10 bases in between. The CDR3 here is CASSLTQQNTEAFF. CDR3 coding DNA: TGCGCCAGCAGTCTAACCCAGCAGAACACTGAAGCTTTCTTT.